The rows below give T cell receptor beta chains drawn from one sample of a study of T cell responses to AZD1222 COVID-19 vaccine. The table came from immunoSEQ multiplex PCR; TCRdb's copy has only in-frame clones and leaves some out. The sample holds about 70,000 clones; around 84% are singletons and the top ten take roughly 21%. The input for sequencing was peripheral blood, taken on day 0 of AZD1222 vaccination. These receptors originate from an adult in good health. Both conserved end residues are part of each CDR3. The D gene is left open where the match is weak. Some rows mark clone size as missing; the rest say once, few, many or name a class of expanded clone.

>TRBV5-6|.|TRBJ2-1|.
CASSSASEQFF
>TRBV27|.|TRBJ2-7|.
CASSPTDSSSYEQYF
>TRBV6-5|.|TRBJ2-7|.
CASSRTETYEQYF
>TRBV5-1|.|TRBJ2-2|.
CASREEIVGTGELFF
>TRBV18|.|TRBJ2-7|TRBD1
CASSPLGTGTEQYF
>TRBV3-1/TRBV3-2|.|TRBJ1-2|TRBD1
CASSQGRQGLYGYTF
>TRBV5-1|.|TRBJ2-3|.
CASSPGITAATQYF
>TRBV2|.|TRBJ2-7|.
CASSEAEQYF
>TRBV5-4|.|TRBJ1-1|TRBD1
CASSLQDREAFF
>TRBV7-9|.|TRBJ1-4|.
CASSPSQGMYNEKLFF
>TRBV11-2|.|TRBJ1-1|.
CASSSDENTEAFF
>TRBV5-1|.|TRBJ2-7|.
CASSETGTEYEQYF
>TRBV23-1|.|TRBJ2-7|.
CASSQSGGASYEQYF
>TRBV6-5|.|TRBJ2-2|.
CASSSGTPQGRELFF
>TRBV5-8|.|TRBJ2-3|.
CASSSRGYSTDTQYF
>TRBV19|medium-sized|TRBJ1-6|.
CASGSYNSPLHF
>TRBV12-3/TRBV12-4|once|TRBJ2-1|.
CASGYREQFF
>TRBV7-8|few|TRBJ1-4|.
CASSLARQPRGEKLFF
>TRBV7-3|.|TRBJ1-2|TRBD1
CASSPDRDTGYTF
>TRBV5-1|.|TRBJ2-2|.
CASTSGSDYTGELFF
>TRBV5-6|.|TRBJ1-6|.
CASSDRRDSPLHF
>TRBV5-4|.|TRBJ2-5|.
CASSLSPGAFRETQYF
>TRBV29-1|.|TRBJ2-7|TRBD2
CSVDGTSGLGQYF
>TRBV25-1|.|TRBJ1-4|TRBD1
CASSSQGADEKLFF
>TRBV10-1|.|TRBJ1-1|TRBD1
CASSGSDRARTEAFF
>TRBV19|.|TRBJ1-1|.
CASSIHRTLNTEAFF
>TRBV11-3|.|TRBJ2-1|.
CASGGTDNEQFF
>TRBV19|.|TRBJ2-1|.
CASSMKGPQAYNEQFF
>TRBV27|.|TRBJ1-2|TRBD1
CASSLLGRGRDGYTF
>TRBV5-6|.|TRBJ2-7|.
CASSREGEQYF
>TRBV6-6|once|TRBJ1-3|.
CASSSPGTPGNTIYF
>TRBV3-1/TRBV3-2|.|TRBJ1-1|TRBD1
CASSQNAGQYEAFF
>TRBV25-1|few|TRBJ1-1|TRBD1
CASSARTGWVATEAFF
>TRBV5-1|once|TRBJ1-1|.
CASSPSTVNTEAFF
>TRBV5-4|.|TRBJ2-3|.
CASSSGNPDTQYF
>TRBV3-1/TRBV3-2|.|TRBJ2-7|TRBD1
CASSQELGQGAYEQYF
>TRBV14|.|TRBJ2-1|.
CASSPTGHPNNEQFF
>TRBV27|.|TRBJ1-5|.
CASRPKGHSNQPQHF
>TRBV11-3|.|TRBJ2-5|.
CASSLDNLPGPLWETQYF